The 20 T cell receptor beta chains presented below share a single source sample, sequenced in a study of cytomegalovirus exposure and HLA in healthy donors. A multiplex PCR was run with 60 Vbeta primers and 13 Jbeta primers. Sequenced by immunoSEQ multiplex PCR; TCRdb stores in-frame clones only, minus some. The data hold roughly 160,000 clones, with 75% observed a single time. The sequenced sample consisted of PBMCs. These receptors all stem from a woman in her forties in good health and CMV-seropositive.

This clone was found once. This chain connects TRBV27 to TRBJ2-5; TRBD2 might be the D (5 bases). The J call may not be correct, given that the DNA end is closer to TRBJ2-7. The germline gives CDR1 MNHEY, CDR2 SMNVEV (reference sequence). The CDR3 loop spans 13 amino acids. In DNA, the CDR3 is TGTGCCAGCGGGTCGGGGAGCTCCTACGAGCAGTACTTC. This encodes CASGSGSSYEQYF.

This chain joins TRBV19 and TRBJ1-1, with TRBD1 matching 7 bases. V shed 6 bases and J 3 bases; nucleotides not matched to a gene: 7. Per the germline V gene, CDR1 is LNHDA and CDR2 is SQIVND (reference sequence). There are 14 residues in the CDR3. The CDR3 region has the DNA TGTGCCAGTAGACCCAACAGGGGATACACTGAAGCTTTCTTT. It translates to CASRPNRGYTEAFF.

CDR3 sequence reads: CASSRQPGDDTQYF. The DNA of the CDR3 is TGTGCCAGCAGCCGCCAGCCAGGGGACGATACGCAGTATTTT. The J gene is TRBJ2-3, the V gene TRBV4-2; D perhaps matches TRBD1 (6 bases). The CDR3 is made up of 14 amino acids. V was trimmed by 4 bases and J by 6 bases, leaving 14 bases between them. In germline, CDR1 is LGHNA, CDR2 YNFKEQ.

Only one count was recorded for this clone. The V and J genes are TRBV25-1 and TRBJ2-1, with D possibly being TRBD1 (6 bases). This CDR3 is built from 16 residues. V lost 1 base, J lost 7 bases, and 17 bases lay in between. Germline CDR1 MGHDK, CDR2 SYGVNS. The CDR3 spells CASSEWKTGRVNEQFF. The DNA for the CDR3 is TGTGCCAGCAGTGAATGGAAAACAGGGCGAGTGAATGAGCAGTTCTTC.

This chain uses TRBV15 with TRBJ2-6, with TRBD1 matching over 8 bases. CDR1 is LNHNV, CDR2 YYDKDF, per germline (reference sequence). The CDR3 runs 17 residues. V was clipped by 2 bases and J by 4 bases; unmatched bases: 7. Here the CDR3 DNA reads TGTGCCACCAGCAGATCTGACAGGGGAGCCGGGGCCAACGTCCTGACTTTC. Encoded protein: CATSRSDRGAGANVLTF.

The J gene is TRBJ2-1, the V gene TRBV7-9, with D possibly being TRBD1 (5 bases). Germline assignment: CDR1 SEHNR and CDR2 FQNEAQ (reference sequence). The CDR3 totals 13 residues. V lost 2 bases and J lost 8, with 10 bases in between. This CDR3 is CASSLSRVDEQFF. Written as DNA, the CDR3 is TGTGCCAGCAGCTTATCCAGGGTCGATGAGCAGTTCTTC.

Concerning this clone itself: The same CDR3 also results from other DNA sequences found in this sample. CDR3 sequence reads: CASSPTGYEQYF. CDR3 DNA sequence: TGTGCCAGCTCGCCCACAGGCTACGAGCAGTACTTC. This chain connects TRBV18 to TRBJ2-7; tentatively, D is TRBD1 (5 bases). This CDR3 comprises 12 residues. Trimming removed 6 bases from V and 3 bases from J, with 9 bases in between. CDR1 and CDR2 from the germline V gene are KGHSH and LQKENI.

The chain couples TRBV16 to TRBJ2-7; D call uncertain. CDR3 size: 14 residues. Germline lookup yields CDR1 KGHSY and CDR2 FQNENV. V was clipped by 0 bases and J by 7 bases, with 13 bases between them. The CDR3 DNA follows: TGTGCCAGCAGCCAATCGGCAGCCTCGAGGGAGCAGTACTTC. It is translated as CASSQSAASREQYF.

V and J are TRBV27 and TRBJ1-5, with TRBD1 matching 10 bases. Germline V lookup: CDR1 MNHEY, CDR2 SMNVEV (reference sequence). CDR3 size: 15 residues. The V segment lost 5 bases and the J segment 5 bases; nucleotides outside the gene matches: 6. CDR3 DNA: TGTGCCAGCAGTCCCGGGACAGGGGAGCATCAGCCCCAGCATTTT. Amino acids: CASSPGTGEHQPQHF.

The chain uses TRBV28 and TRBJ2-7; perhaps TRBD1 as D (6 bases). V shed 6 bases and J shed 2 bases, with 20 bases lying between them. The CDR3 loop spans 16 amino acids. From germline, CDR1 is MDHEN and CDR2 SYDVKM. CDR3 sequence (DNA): TGTGCCAGCAGATCCGGGTTCTGGGGGCGCGCCTACGAGCAGTACTTC. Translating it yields CASRSGFWGRAYEQYF.

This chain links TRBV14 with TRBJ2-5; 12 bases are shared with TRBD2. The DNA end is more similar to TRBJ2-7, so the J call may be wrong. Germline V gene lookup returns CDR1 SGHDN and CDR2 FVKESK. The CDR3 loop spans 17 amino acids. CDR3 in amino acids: CASSQGLAGGPRNEQYF. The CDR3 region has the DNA TGTGCCAGCAGCCAAGGTCTAGCGGGAGGGCCGAGGAACGAGCAGTACTTC.

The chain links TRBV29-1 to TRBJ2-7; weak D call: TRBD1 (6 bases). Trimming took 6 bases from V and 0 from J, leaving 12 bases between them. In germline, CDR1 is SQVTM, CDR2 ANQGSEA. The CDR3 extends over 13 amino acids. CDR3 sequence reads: CSVTGLYSYEQYF. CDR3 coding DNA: TGCAGCGTCACAGGGCTTTACTCCTACGAGCAGTACTTC.

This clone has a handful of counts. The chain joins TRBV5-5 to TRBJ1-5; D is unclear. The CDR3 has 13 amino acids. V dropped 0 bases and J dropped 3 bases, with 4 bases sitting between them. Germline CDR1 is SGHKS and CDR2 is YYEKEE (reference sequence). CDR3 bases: TGTGCCAGCAGCTTGGCCTCCAATCAGCCCCAGCATTTT. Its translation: CASSLASNQPQHF.

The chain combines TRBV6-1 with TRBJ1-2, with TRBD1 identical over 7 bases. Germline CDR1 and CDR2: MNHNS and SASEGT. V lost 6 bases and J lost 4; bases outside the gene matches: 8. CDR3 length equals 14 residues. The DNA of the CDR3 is TGTGCCAGCAGGGCCACAGGGGCGGCCTATGGCTACACCTTC. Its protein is CASRATGAAYGYTF.

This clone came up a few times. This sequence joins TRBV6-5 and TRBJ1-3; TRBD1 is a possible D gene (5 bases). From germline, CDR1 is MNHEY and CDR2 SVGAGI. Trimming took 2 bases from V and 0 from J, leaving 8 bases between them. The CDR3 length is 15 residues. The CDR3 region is CASSYDRASGNTIYF. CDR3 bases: TGTGCCAGCAGTTACGACAGAGCCTCTGGAAACACCATATATTTT.

The DNA of the CDR3 is TGTGCCAGCAGCCTCCCGGGACAGGGGGCCGCTATTCTCGGGTACGAGCAGTACTTC. Translated, it gives CASSLPGQGAAILGYEQYF. This chain uses TRBV7-8 with TRBJ2-7; 12 positions match TRBD1. The CDR3 extends over 19 amino acids. The V gene end was trimmed by 5 bases and the J gene end by 4 bases; junction bases not matched to a gene: 18. Germline V CDR1 and CDR2: SGHVS, FQNEAQ.

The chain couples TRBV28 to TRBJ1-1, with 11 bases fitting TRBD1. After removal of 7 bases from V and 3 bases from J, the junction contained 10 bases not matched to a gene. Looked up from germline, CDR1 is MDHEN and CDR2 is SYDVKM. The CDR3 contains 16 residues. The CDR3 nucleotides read TGTGCCAGCACCCGCGGTGGGACAGGGGGGCACACTGAAGCTTTCTTT. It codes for CASTRGGTGGHTEAFF.

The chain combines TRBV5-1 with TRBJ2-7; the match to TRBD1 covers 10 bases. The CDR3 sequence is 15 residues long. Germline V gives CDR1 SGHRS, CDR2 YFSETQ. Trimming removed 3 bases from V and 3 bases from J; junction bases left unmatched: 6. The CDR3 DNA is TGCGCCAGCAGCTCCTGGGACAGGGGAAACTACGAGCAGTACTTC. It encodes CASSSWDRGNYEQYF.

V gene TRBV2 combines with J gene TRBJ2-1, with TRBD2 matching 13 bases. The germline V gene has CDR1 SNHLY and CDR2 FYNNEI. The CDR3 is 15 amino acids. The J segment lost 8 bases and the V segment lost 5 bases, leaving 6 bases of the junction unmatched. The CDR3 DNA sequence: TGTGCCAGCAGTCCCAGGACTAGCGGGAGCCATGAGCAGTTCTTC. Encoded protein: CASSPRTSGSHEQFF. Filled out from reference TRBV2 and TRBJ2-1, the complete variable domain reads EPEVTQTPSHQVTQMGQEVILRCVPISNHLYFYWYRQILGQKVEFLVSFYNNEISEKSEIFDDQFSVERPDGSNFTLKIRSTKLEDSAMYFCASSPRTSGSHEQFFGPGTRLTVL.

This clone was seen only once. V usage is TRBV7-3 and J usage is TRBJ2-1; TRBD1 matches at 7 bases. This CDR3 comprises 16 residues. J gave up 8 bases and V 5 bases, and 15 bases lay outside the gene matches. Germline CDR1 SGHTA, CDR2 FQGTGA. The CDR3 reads CASSIGQANLGDEQFF. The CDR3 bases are TGTGCCAGCAGCATAGGACAGGCCAATCTCGGGGATGAGCAGTTCTTC.